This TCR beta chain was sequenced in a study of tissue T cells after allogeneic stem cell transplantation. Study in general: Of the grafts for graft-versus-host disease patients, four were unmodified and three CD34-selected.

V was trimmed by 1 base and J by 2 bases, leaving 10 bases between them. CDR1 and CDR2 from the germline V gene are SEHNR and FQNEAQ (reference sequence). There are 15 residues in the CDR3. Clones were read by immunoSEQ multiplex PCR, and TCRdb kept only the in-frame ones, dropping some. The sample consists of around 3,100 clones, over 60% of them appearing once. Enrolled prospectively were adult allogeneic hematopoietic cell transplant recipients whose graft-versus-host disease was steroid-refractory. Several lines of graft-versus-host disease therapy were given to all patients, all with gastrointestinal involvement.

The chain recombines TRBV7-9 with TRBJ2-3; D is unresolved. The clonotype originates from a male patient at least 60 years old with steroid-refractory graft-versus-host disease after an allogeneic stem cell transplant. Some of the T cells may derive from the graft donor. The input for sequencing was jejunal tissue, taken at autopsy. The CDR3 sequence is CASSLDLGNTDTQYF. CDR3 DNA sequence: TGTGCCAGCAGCTTAGACCTGGGAAACACAGATACGCAGTATTTT.